Here is one TCR beta chain with its context. The antigen this receptor binds is unknown. Base qualities are not at hand, and no much larger clone is one base apart. This sample was taken from a study of cytomegalovirus exposure and HLA in healthy donors (dated by TCRdb to between 2016 and 2019). Study-wide context: An earlier analysis of approximately 640 of the donors reported approximately 300 Gb of sequence data and 120 million or so unique TCR beta sequences from 150 million to 200 million T cells. An early release covering about 600 HLA-typed donors comprised approximately 290 gigabases of sequencing data and 65 million to 100 million unique TCR sequences. The genetic ancestry cluster associated with self-reported Caucasian donors included 81% of the roughly 380 genotyped donors. The study aimed to test whether signatures of past pathogen exposure could be identified by cataloging public T cell receptors. The T cell repertoires of about 700 subjects were profiled by immunosequencing and related to cytomegalovirus serostatus. Besides the first cohort of approximately 670 subjects, a separate validation cohort made up of roughly 120 different subjects was used. The study combined high-throughput TCR immunosequencing, statistical association of individual TCRs with disease status, and machine learning to predict cytomegalovirus infection status. In a later analysis, previously published TCR beta repertoires from roughly 710 donors were re-analyzed and high-resolution HLA genotyping was added so that TCR occurrence patterns could be studied. Rather than using new phenotypic data, the later analysis identified candidate immune exposures from TCR beta sequences and from how often those sequences occurred across donors. An earlier analysis of roughly 580 of the donors used high-throughput TCR beta sequencing to judge whether each TCR beta V gene segment behaved as functional or pseudogenic. Donor age, sex, ethnicity and CMV serostatus were collected together with the repertoire data. Genome-wide SNP genotypes for about 55% of the roughly 670 donors were used in a later genetic analysis, which treated that subset as a discovery cohort. All discovery cohort repertoires had been generated using a single sequencing platform. HLA typing covered class I and class II loci at four-digit resolution. The number of typed donors differed by locus: about 629-630 for A, B, C, DRB1 and DQB1; 500 to 550 for DQA1; 606 for DPA1; and some 450 for DPB1. About 5 DR-DQ haplotypes were handled as single units for association and clustering, since linkage in the cohort was strong. Across about 370 genotyped donors of the cohort, an average of about 240,000 unique TCR beta nucleotide sequences per donor were sequenced, and approximately 19% of those sequences were non-productive.

Libraries were prepared through the immunoSEQ multiplex PCR assay. A mixture of 60 forward primers for TCR Vbeta segments and 13 reverse primers for TCR Jbeta segments was used in the multiplex PCR. The CDR3 region of rearranged TCR beta genes was amplified from genomic DNA by a multiplex PCR assay. On the Illumina HiSeq System, the amplified TCR beta libraries were sequenced as 87-base-pair reads. The published analysis was carried out like this. A later analysis counted about 80 million unique TCR beta chains across the approximately 700 repertoires, and 9 million to 14 million of these chains were shared by at least two donors. Raw reads were error-corrected and collapsed into unique sequences by a nearest-neighbor algorithm in which closely related sequences were merged to remove PCR and sequencing errors. V, D and J gene segments were assigned by aligning CDR3 sequences to IMGT reference sequences. For a sequence to be retained, at least a six-nucleotide match to both a V gene segment and a J gene segment was required. Rearrangements were called productive when the CDR3 lacked stop codons and stayed in frame with V and J; all others were non-productive. CDR3 was defined according to IMGT convention as the region running from the second conserved V-encoded cysteine to the conserved J-encoded phenylalanine. Sequences without an unambiguous match to a single V gene segment were excluded from the earlier analysis of about 640 of the donors. In an earlier analysis of 587 of the donors, V segments were called functional above 56.7% productive rearrangements and were called segregating when the between-donor standard deviation exceeded 5%. To diagnose cytomegalovirus status from the catalog of TCR beta chain sequences, a statistical classification framework was built. A later analysis assigned V and J genes by comparing TCR nucleotide sequences with IMGT/GENE-DB human TR gene sequences. The TCRdist pipeline was used in a later analysis to assign CDR3 sequences and most-parsimonious VDJ recombination scenarios. A later analysis defined each TCR beta chain by its CDR3 amino acid sequence plus V-gene family, and excluded reads lacking a unique V-gene family. As a way to deal with suspected cross-contamination and a sequencing artifact, a later analysis dropped more than 500 nucleotide sequences that were highly shared and had low generation probability. A later analysis calculated a clonal expansion index for each public chain from normalized within-repertoire ranks of inferred template counts. Generation probabilities in a later analysis came from a VDJ recombination model fitted to out-of-frame rearrangements, and those results were checked against IGoR. In a later analysis, hypergeometric tests were used to score TCR-TCR, TCR-HLA and TCR-CMV co-occurrence, with a repertoire-size bias correction applied to TCR pairs. False discovery rates were estimated in a later analysis by permuting HLA or CMV assignments 20 times. A later analysis grouped co-occurring TCRs with DBSCAN, adding TCRdist sequence similarity when clustering within HLA-allele-positive subsets. Repertoires with fewer than 30,000 or more than 120,000 public chains, plus five repertoires with anomalous nucleotide sharing, were excluded from co-occurrence clustering. This is the immuneACCESS table as TCRdb keeps it, with only in-frame sequences that have V and J called. A part of the clones is gone; compared with another copy, unresolved V genes explain less than half, and the rest is unexplained. D and trimming were read from the DNA, whereas the V and J calls and clone size are those reported in that table. This sample lists 100,000 to 150,000 clones; just under 80% were detected once. Of the sample, approximately 1.5% falls within the top ten clones.

Results the study describes overall, beyond this receptor: Several of the top co-occurrence clusters appeared to be linked to parvovirus B19, influenza, CMV and Epstein-Barr virus, according to a later analysis. Only TCR beta chains were sequenced in this cohort, and the absence of alpha or paired-chain data limited detectable features. It was suggested by the authors that the approach could potentially be generalized to other disease states and immunological phenotypes. Most TCR sequences were observed very rarely across donors, whereas some public TCRs were present in many individuals. Compared with equally common non-associated chains, HLA-associated TCR beta chains in a later analysis were more clonally expanded and had lower generation probabilities. The presence/absence analyses assumed that sequencing depth was roughly uniform across donors, and that assumption may not be true. The study listed around 160 TCR beta chains as associated with cytomegalovirus. The classifier was reported to diagnose cytomegalovirus status with high specificity and sensitivity in both the original cohort and the validation cohort. Three of the identified cytomegalovirus-associated TCR beta chains were confirmed in vitro to be specific for cytomegalovirus antigens. Linkage disequilibrium might explain the correlated functional status among segregating V segments, but an unknown experimental factor could not be ruled out. Immune exposure information for the cohort was limited to CMV serostatus. In a later analysis, the rate of TCR association differed among HLA loci, with DRB1 alleles having the most associated TCRs and HLA-C alleles having the fewest. An earlier analysis of 450 to 750 of the donors showed that most TCR beta V segments appeared in productive rearrangements either about 87% or about 30% of the time, which broadly matched IMGT annotations. A further reported finding was that TCR beta sequences accurately predicted the HLA-A and HLA-B alleles for most subjects in the first cohort. According to a later genetic analysis, donors in an Asian-associated ancestry cluster had fewer N-insertions in productive TCRs than the approximately 630-donor mean. The sequencing pipeline was judged likely to have produced a cluster of highly shared sequence variants as a technical artifact. HLA typing was unavailable for some donors at each locus, so association tests used only the typed subset. V-gene and J-gene trimming of TCR beta chains was associated with a missense DCLRE1C variant in a later genetic analysis, and the association was replicated in an independent cohort. When HLA alleles, especially DR and DQ, strongly co-occurred, attributing TCR associations to individual alleles was difficult. According to a later analysis, most CMV-associated TCR beta chains appeared to be HLA-restricted, and the HLA associations seemed to be driven largely by CMV exposure. The 87-base-pair reads could not distinguish some IMGT-functional V segments, including TRBV6-2 and TRBV6-3, so those segments were excluded. The earlier analysis of fewer than 750 of the donors excluded seventeen rarely observed V segments, including chromosome 9 orphons, because counts were too low. In a later analysis, some 18,000 TCR beta sequences were associated with specific HLA alleles at a false discovery rate of 0.05.

Trimming removed 1 base from V and 6 bases from J, leaving 10 bases between the germline ends. The germline V gene supplies CDR1 SGHVS and CDR2 FNYEAQ. The CDR3 runs 14 amino acids, cysteine and phenylalanine included. The retained sequence is limited to the CDR3, 42 bases, with the frame set at the first base. The cohort comprised some 700 healthy bone marrow donors. Cohort members were all nominally healthy when sampled, although unrecorded immune exposures were likely present. The donor tested CMV seronegative, placing the donor among the 300 to 450 seronegative members of the cohort. A peripheral blood sample was collected from each donor, and TCR beta sequencing was performed on peripheral blood mononuclear cells. The Qiagen DNeasy Blood Extraction Kit was used to extract genomic DNA from the blood cell samples.

The sequence is built from TRBV7-6 and TRBJ1-5; a weak D assignment points to TRBD1 (5 bases agree). This sequence was found in a woman aged 18-29 years in good health and CMV-seronegative. Sequenced sample: PBMCs. The CDR3 here reads CASSLDPGGQPQHF. The nucleotide sequence is given as TGTGCCAGCAGCTTAGACCCGGGGGGTCAGCCCCAGCATTTT.